These 25 T cell receptor beta chains were sequenced from one sample in a study of blood T cell repertoires in COVID-19. Profiling relied on immunoSEQ multiplex PCR, and the TCRdb table lists in-frame clones only, not all of them. The sample shows 200,000 to 250,000 clones, roughly 80% of them seen only once. Sequenced material: peripheral blood. These receptors all stem from a woman aged 80 or over with active or convalescent COVID-19.

Only one count was recorded for this clone. The chain is built from TRBV20-1 and TRBJ1-2; TRBD1 might be the D (5 bases). This CDR3 region has 15 residues. The V gene lost 3 bases and the J gene lost 0 bases, with 14 bases spanning the gap. Per germline, CDR1 DFQATT and CDR2 SNEGSKA (reference sequence). This chain's CDR3 is CSASAGAGSNYGYTF. The CDR3, as DNA: TGCAGTGCTAGTGCTGGGGCCGGATCTAACTATGGCTACACCTTC.

This chain links TRBV2 with TRBJ1-5, with 7 bases matching TRBD1. Germline V gene data show CDR1 as SNHLY and CDR2 as FYNNEI. Unmatched junction bases numbered 5, after V lost 4 bases and J lost 2 bases. This CDR3 has 15 amino acids. In DNA form, the CDR3 reads TGTGCCAGCAGTGCAGAAGGACAGGGCAATCAGCCCCAGCATTTT. Translation: CASSAEGQGNQPQHF.

The chain has TRBV5-6 and TRBJ1-1, with 7 bases matching TRBD1. The V and J ends lost 2 bases and 0 bases, in that order; junction bases with no gene match: 1. The CDR3 spans 14 residues. The germline V gene has CDR1 SGHDT and CDR2 YYEEEE. The CDR3 nucleotides are TGTGCCAGCAGCTTCGGGACAGTGAACACTGAAGCTTTCTTT. Translated, it gives CASSFGTVNTEAFF.

V usage is TRBV5-1 and J usage is TRBJ2-7; TRBD1 matches 8 bases. The J segment lost 2 bases and the V segment lost 0 bases, leaving 4 bases of the junction unmatched. Germline values: CDR1 SGHRS, CDR2 YFSETQ. The CDR3 is made up of 15 amino acids. CDR3 sequence: CASSLGGQGTYEQYF. The DNA for the CDR3 is TGCGCCAGCAGCTTGGGTGGACAGGGCACCTACGAGCAGTACTTC.

The chain recombines TRBV5-4 with TRBJ2-1; 9 positions match TRBD2. CDR1 and CDR2 (germline): SGHNT, YYREEE (reference sequence). This CDR3 contains 15 residues. The V segment lost 4 bases and the J segment 7 bases; nucleotides outside the gene matches: 9. The CDR3 spells CASSVKAGGLNEQFF. CDR3 nucleotide sequence: TGTGCCAGCAGCGTAAAAGCGGGAGGCTTAAATGAGCAGTTCTTC.

This clone was found a few times. V usage is TRBV30 and J usage is TRBJ2-7; TRBD1 aligns across 9 bases. The V and J ends lost 3 bases and 9 bases, in that order; junction bases with no gene match: 6. Germline lookup yields CDR1 GTSNPN and CDR2 SVGIG (reference sequence). The CDR3 has 12 amino acids. For the CDR3, the DNA is TGTGCCTGGAGGGGACAGGGTAGTGGGCAGTACTTC. It is translated as CAWRGQGSGQYF.

V is TRBV6-5 and J is TRBJ1-1; 7 positions match TRBD1. Germline V lookup: CDR1 MNHEY, CDR2 SVGAGI. The CDR3 has 15 residues. J lost 6 bases, V lost 0 bases, and 7 bases had no gene match. This CDR3 is CASSYSLTGKSEAFF. The CDR3 nucleotides read TGTGCCAGCAGTTACTCCCTGACAGGGAAGTCTGAAGCTTTCTTT.

This clone has a single count. The DNA for the CDR3 is TGTGCCAGCAAAGAACAGGGGAAAGAGCAGTACTTC. Its translation is CASKEQGKEQYF. The chain uses TRBV28 and TRBJ2-7; 7 nucleotides align to TRBD1. Germline V gives CDR1 MDHEN, CDR2 SYDVKM. V lost 7 bases and J lost 7; bases outside the gene matches: 7. The CDR3 contains 12 residues.

This chain joins TRBV19 and TRBJ1-1; D may be TRBD1 (5 bases). Trimming removed 4 bases at V and 0 bases at J, with 18 bases between. The CDR3 is 17 residues long. CDR1 LNHDA and CDR2 SQIVND come from the germline V gene (reference sequence). The CDR3 sequence is CASSTPPGTFLNTEAFF. The CDR3 nucleotides read TGTGCCAGTAGTACACCCCCCGGGACTTTTTTGAACACTGAAGCTTTCTTT.

The chain couples TRBV19 to TRBJ1-2, with D perhaps TRBD1 (5 bases). Trimming pared 3 bases from V and 0 bases from J, leaving 11 bases between. The CDR3 totals 15 residues. Germline V lookup: CDR1 LNHDA, CDR2 SQIVND (reference sequence). In DNA form, the CDR3 reads TGTGCCAGTAGTATCCGGACAAGTTCTAACTATGGCTACACCTTC. It yields the protein CASSIRTSSNYGYTF. Filled out from reference TRBV19 and TRBJ1-2, the complete variable domain reads DGGITQSPKYLFRKEGQNVTLSCEQNLNHDAMYWYRQDPGQGLRLIYYSQIVNDFQKGDIAEGYSVSREKKESFPLTVTSAQKNPTAFYLCASSIRTSSNYGYTFGSGTRLTVV.

On this clone itself: Because the CDR3's place on the DNA is in doubt, the DNA is left out and the CDR3 is given as listed by TCRdb. The chain combines TRBV5-1 with TRBJ2-1; the table's D gene call, TRBD2, was not cross checked with the DNA. From germline, CDR1 is SGHRS and CDR2 YFSETQ. The CDR3 contains 14 residues when both ends are counted. CDR3 region: CASSFGSGANEQFF.

The chain couples TRBV11-2 to TRBJ1-3; 7 bases align to TRBD1. The junction had 5 bases not matched to a gene; V was cut back by 5 bases and J by 4 bases. Per the germline V gene, CDR1 is SGHAT and CDR2 is FQNNGV. The CDR3 runs to 14 residues. CDR3 coding DNA: TGTGCCAGCAGCACAGGGACAGACGGAAACACCATATATTTT. Residues: CASSTGTDGNTIYF.

The genes are TRBV18 and TRBJ1-4; a weak D match, TRBD1 (6 bases). Germline V gene lookup returns CDR1 KGHSH and CDR2 LQKENI. This CDR3 has 15 residues. V lost 5 bases, J lost 7 bases, and 17 bases lay in between. CDR3 bases: TGTGCCAGCTCAACCTACAGGGCCGAACCTGAAAAACTGTTTTTT. It encodes CASSTYRAEPEKLFF. Using reference TRBV18 and TRBJ1-4 for the parts outside the CDR3, the full variable domain is NAGVMQNPRHLVRRRGQEARLRCSPMKGHSHVYWYRQLPEEGLKFMVYLQKENIIDESGMPKERFSAEFPKEGPSILRIQQVVRGDSAAYFCASSTYRAEPEKLFFGSGTQLSVL.

This clone occurred once. This chain joins TRBV6-7 and TRBJ1-5, with TRBD1 matching 8 bases. TRBV6-7 is labeled an ORF, and its function is uncertain. The CDR3 covers 22 residues. The V gene end was trimmed by 4 bases and the J gene end by 4 bases; junction bases not matched to a gene: 27. CDR3 coding DNA: TGTGCCAGCAGTTCCCACTCCCCCGGACAGGGAACAATCAGTTTGGGAAATCAGCCCCAGCATTTT. Translating it yields CASSSHSPGQGTISLGNQPQHF.

Written as DNA, the CDR3 is TGCGCCAGCAGCGACGGGACTAGCGCGGAGAATGAGCAGTTCTTC. Translated, it gives CASSDGTSAENEQFF. This rearrangement joins TRBV5-1 to TRBJ2-1; 10 bases fit TRBD2. Per the germline V gene, CDR1 is SGHRS and CDR2 is YFSETQ. Trimming at V came to 4 bases and at J to 7 bases, leaving 8 bases not matched to a gene. The CDR3 sequence is 15 residues long.

The V gene is TRBV30, the J gene TRBJ1-4; 9 nucleotides match TRBD1. Germline CDR1 GTSNPN, CDR2 SVGIG (reference sequence). V was pared by 3 bases and J by 3 bases, with 2 bases of the junction left unmatched. This CDR3 is 14 amino acids long. The CDR3 loop reads CAWRQGAANEKLFF. The DNA of the CDR3 is TGTGCCTGGAGACAGGGGGCGGCTAATGAAAAACTGTTTTTT.

The chain employs TRBV30 and TRBJ1-2, with D uncertain. Germline V lookup: CDR1 GTSNPN, CDR2 SVGIG (reference sequence). The CDR3 is 13 residues long. Between the trimmed V and J ends, which lost 3 bases and 2 bases, there was a span of 10 bases. CDR3 region: CAWRPGANYGYTF. The CDR3 DNA reads as TGTGCCTGGAGGCCAGGTGCGAACTATGGCTACACCTTC.

The V call is TRBV19, the J call TRBJ2-3; 7 nucleotides match TRBD1. After removal of 3 bases from V and 2 bases from J, the junction contained 5 bases not matched to a gene. The germline CDR1 and CDR2 sequences are LNHDA and SQIVND (reference sequence). This CDR3 is 15 amino acids long. This CDR3 reads CASSMIQGNTDTQYF. DNA of the CDR3: TGTGCCAGTAGTATGATACAGGGGAACACAGATACGCAGTATTTT.

J is TRBJ2-2 and V is TRBV11-2; D gene uncertain. Germline CDR1 SGHAT, CDR2 FQNNGV. V was trimmed by 4 bases and J by 4 bases, leaving 10 bases between them. The CDR3 covers 14 residues. The CDR3 sequence: CASSSQIFTGELFF. CDR3 nucleotide sequence: TGTGCCAGCAGCTCCCAGATCTTCACCGGGGAGCTGTTTTTT.

The chain joins TRBV6-1 to TRBJ1-2; 9 nucleotides agree with TRBD1. Germline V CDR1 and CDR2: MNHNS, SASEGT. V shed 2 bases, J shed 7 bases, and the junction held 8 bases outside the gene matches. The CDR3 runs to 15 residues. The CDR3 sequence: CASSESTGGISGYTF. In DNA form, the CDR3 reads TGTGCCAGCAGTGAATCGACAGGGGGGATCAGTGGCTACACCTTC.

This clone was seen a single time. The chain combines TRBV28 with TRBJ1-1; tentatively, D is TRBD1 (5 bases). Germline V gene sequence: CDR1 MDHEN, CDR2 SYDVKM. V lost 5 bases, J lost 6 bases, and 22 bases lay in between. CDR3 length equals 16 residues. CDR3 sequence: CASSPTSSGISAEAFF. In DNA, the CDR3 is TGTGCCAGCAGTCCCACTTCTTCAGGGATCTCCGCTGAAGCTTTCTTT.

The V call is TRBV18, the J call TRBJ2-1; 9 nucleotides agree with TRBD1. Germline V gene data show CDR1 as KGHSH and CDR2 as LQKENI. The V segment lost 4 bases and the J segment 8 bases; nucleotides outside the gene matches: 3. The CDR3 runs to 13 residues. The CDR3 region has the DNA TGTGCCAGCTCACTCACAGGGGGCTATGAGCAGTTCTTC. It encodes CASSLTGGYEQFF.

The V gene is TRBV20-1, the J gene TRBJ1-5; maybe TRBD1 (5 bases). Trimming pared 6 bases from V and 0 bases from J, leaving 18 bases between. CDR1 is DFQATT, CDR2 SNEGSKA, per germline (reference sequence). The CDR3 is made up of 16 amino acids. The CDR3 DNA reads as TGCAGTGCCAGTGACCGGGGGATCTATAGCAATCAGCCCCAGCATTTT. Protein product: CSASDRGIYSNQPQHF.

The V and J genes are TRBV6-5 and TRBJ2-3, with 10 bases matching TRBD2. This CDR3 comprises 15 residues. V lost 8 bases and J lost 10; bases outside the gene matches: 15. Germline lookup yields CDR1 MNHEY and CDR2 SVGAGI. The CDR3 DNA sequence: TGTGCCAGCGGAAAAAGCGGGGGGGCCTTTGCGGCGCAGTATTTT. This translates into CASGKSGGAFAAQYF.

As for this clone: This sample also contains other DNA sequences that code for the same CDR3. V gene TRBV28 combines with J gene TRBJ1-4, with 7 bases fitting TRBD1. Losses at the gene ends were 2 bases for V and 0 bases for J; bases not matched to a gene: 3. Germline-derived CDR1 and CDR2 are MDHEN and SYDVKM. This CDR3 is built from 16 residues. As DNA, the CDR3 is TGTGCCAGCAGTTTACGGCAGGGGGCAACTAATGAAAAACTGTTTTTT. This translates into CASSLRQGATNEKLFF.